Below, 5 T cell receptor beta chains from the same sample are listed, as sequenced in a study of blood T cells in healthy people across ages. With a J-beta primer mix and a sample-barcoded 5' primer, a second PCR ran about 7 to 12 cycles. One entry per CDR3 protein, called by TCRdb with MiXCR from the 5' RACE reads. The profile shows hundreds of thousands of distinct CDR3 sequences, about 50% of them singletons. Sequenced sample: blood. These receptors were taken from a woman over 75 in good health.

The V gene is TRBV7-9, the J gene TRBJ2-7; 7 bases align to TRBD1. Germline loops: CDR1 SEHNR, CDR2 FQNEAQ (reference sequence). V lost 5 bases and J lost 2; bases outside the gene matches: 9. This CDR3 is built from 15 residues. CDR3 loop: CASSNTGVFPYEQYF. CDR3 DNA sequence: TGTGCCAGCAGCAACACAGGGGTTTTTCCCTACGAGCAGTACTTC.

This clonotype was counted between two and nine times. The chain couples TRBV18 to TRBJ2-3; D remains ambiguous. CDR3 size: 16 residues. Germline CDR1 and CDR2: KGHSH and LQKENI. V lost 2 bases, J lost 2 bases, and 14 bases lay in between. The CDR3 DNA follows: TGTGCCAGCTCACCAGACATGGCTAGGGTCACAGATACGCAGTATTTT. Its translation is CASSPDMARVTDTQYF.

Many counts were recorded for this clonotype. The genes are TRBV3-1 and TRBJ1-2; D unresolved. In germline, CDR1 is LGHDT, CDR2 YNNKEL (reference sequence). This CDR3 has 14 residues. Trimming removed 1 base at V and 4 bases at J, with 10 bases between. CDR3 in DNA: TGTGCCAGCAGCCAAGGTTCACAGCCCTATGGCTACACCTTC. Translated: CASSQGSQPYGYTF.

This clonotype was found many times. The V and J genes are TRBV6-5 and TRBJ2-5; 10 positions match TRBD1. CDR3 length: 14 amino acids. Germline CDR1 MNHEY, CDR2 SVGAGI. The junction had 6 bases not matched to a gene; V was cut back by 7 bases and J by 4 bases. CDR3 sequence reads: CASTHDRGRETQYF. The CDR3 nucleotides are TGTGCCAGCACCCACGACAGGGGGCGAGAGACCCAGTACTTC.

In its sample, this clonotype was seen many times. This chain uses TRBV20-1 with TRBJ2-5; no definite D call. V lost 1 base and J 5 bases, leaving 14 bases between the germline ends. This CDR3 region has 14 residues. The germline CDR1 and CDR2 sequences are DFQATT and SNEGSKA (reference sequence). The CDR3 DNA reads TGCAGTGCTAGAGCCCCTGCCCCAATCGAGACCCAGTACTTC. This codes for CSARAPAPIETQYF.